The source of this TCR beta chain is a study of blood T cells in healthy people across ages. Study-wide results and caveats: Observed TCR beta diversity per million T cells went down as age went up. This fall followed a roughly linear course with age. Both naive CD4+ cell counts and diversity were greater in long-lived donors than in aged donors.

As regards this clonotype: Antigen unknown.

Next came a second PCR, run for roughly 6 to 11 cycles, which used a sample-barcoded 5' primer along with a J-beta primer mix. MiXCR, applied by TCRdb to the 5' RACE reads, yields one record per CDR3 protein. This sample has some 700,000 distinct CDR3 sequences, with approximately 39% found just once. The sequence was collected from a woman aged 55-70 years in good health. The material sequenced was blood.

In DNA form, the CDR3 reads TGTGCCAGCAGCCCGACGGTGGGGTCGGGCACAGATACGCAGTATTTT. Residues: CASSPTVGSGTDTQYF. This chain uses TRBV7-3 with TRBJ2-3, with no clear D. The CDR3 totals 16 residues. Germline V gives CDR1 SGHTA, CDR2 FQGTGA. V was clipped by 5 bases and J by 1 base, with 16 bases between them.